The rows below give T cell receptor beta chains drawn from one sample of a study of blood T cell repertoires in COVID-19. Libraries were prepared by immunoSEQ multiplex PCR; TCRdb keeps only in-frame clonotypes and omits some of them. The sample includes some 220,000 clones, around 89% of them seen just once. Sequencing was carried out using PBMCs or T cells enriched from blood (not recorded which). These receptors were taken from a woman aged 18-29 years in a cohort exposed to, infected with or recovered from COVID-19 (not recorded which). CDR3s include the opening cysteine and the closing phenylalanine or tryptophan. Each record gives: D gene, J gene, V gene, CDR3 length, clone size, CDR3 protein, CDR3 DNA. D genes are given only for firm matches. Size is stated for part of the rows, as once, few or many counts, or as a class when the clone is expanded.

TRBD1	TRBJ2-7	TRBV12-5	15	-	CASGPATGVTYEQYF	TGTGCTAGTGGACCCGCGACAGGGGTTACCTACGAGCAGTACTTC
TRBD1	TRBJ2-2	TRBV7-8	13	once	CASSSTGIGELFF	TGTGCCAGCAGCTCGACAGGGATTGGGGAGCTGTTTTTT
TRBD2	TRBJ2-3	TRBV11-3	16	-	CASSLRPSGSTDTQYF	TGTGCCAGCAGCCTAAGACCTAGCGGGAGCACAGATACGCAGTATTTT
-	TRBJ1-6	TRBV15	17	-	CATSRDLGGSYNSPLHF	TGTGCCACCAGCAGAGATCTGGGGGGCTCCTATAATTCACCCCTCCACTTT
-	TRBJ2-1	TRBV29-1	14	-	CSATGQTLYNEQFF	TGCAGCGCCACTGGACAGACCCTTTACAATGAGCAGTTCTTC
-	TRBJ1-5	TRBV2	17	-	CASTPPPGWGSNQPQHF	TGTGCCAGCACCCCCCCGCCGGGATGGGGAAGCAATCAGCCCCAGCATTTT
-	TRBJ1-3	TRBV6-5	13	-	CASTLNGAASLHF	TGTGCCAGCACCCTCAATGGGGCCGCTAGTTTACATTTT
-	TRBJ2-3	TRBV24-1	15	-	CATSDSDKSTDTQYF	TGTGCCACCAGTGATTCGGACAAGAGCACAGATACGCAGTATTTT
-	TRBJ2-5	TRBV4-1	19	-	CASSQAASGDAGPGETQYF	TGCGCCAGCAGCCAAGCCGCCTCAGGGGACGCGGGTCCCGGCGAGACCCAGTACTTC
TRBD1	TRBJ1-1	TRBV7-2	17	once	CASSFFPGTVLNTEAFF	TGTGCCAGCAGCTTCTTTCCAGGGACAGTTTTGAACACTGAAGCTTTCTTT
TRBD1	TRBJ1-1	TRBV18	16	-	CASSLLLTGADTEAFF	TGTGCCAGCTCACTTCTTCTGACAGGGGCTGACACTGAAGCTTTCTTT
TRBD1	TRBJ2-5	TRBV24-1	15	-	CATSDFGTGSETQYF	TGTGCCACCAGTGATTTTGGGACAGGGTCGGAGACCCAGTACTTC
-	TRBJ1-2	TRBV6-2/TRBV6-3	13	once	CASSYRSGYGYTF	TGTGCCAGCAGTTACAGGTCAGGCTATGGCTACACCTTC
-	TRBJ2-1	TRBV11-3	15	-	CASSLAGDRGNEQFF	TGTGCCAGCAGCCTAGCCGGAGATAGGGGCAATGAGCAGTTCTTC
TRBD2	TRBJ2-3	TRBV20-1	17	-	CSASRRTSEKYTDTQYF	TGCAGTGCTAGTCGACGGACTAGCGAGAAATACACAGATACGCAGTATTTT
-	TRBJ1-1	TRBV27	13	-	CASSLFGPTEAFF	TGTGCCAGCAGTTTATTTGGGCCCACTGAAGCTTTCTTT
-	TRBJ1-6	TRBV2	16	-	CASSFPNRVYNSPLHF	TGTGCCAGCAGCTTCCCTAACAGGGTCTATAATTCACCCCTCCACTTT